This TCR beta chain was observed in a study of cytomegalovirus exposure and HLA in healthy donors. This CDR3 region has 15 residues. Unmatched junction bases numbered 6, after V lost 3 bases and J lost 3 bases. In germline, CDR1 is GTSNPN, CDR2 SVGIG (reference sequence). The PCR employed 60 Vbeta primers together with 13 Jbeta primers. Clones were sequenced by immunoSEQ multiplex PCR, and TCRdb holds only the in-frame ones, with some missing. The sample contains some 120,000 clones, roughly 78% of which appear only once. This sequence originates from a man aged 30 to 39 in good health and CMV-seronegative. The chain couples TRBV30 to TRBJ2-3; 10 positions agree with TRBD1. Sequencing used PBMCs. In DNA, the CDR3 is TGTGCCTGGAGCCAAGGGACAGGGGATACAGATACGCAGTATTTT. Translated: CAWSQGTGDTDTQYF.